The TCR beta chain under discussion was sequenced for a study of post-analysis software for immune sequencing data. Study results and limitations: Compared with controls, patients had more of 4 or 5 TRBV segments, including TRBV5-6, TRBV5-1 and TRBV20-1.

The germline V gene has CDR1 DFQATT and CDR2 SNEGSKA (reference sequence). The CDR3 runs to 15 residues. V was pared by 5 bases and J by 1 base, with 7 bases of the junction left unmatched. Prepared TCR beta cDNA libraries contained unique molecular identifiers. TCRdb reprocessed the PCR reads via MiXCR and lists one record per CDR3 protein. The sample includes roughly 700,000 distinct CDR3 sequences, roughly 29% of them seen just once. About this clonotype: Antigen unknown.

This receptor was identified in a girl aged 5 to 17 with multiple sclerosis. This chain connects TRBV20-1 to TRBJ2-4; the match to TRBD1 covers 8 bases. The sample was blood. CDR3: CSASRDRRAKNIQYF. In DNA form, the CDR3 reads TGCAGTGCTTCCCGGGACAGGAGGGCCAAAAACATTCAGTACTTC.